This T cell receptor beta chain was profiled in a study of tumor-infiltrating lymphocytes in primary liver carcinoma. Study-level background: The patients comprised men and women between the ages of 30 and 69 years. Study results and limitations: Representation across all five tumor regions was limited to only about 7.5-24% of top clones.

The CDR3 is made up of 15 amino acids. The junction had 11 bases not matched to a gene; V was cut back by 4 bases and J by 6 bases. Germline CDR1 and CDR2: MDHEN and SYDVKM. The roughly 20-34 mg bulk tissue piece was not sorted before simultaneous RNA and DNA extraction. Surgical resection served as treatment for the primary liver carcinoma of these patients. Over 80% of the cells in every tumor sample were viable tumor cells. Using a constant-region primer together with ProtoScript II reverse transcriptase, TCR beta cDNA was made from 500 ng of total RNA. Researchers made the TCR beta libraries by running three nested multiplex PCR rounds with slightly modified ARM-PCR. In the first two PCR rounds, TRBV1-TRBV30 forward primers were paired with a C-beta reverse primer, and each round lasted roughly 9 cycles. Via MiXCR, TCRdb re-called the multiplex PCR reads, giving one row per CDR3 protein. This sample has some 51,000 distinct CDR3 sequences; over 65% occur once, and the top ten carry approximately 30%.

As concerns this clonotype: Its antigen is not known. This clone may be a read error of a much larger clone one base away.

The rearrangement links TRBV28 to TRBJ2-5; TRBD2 agrees at 7 bases. The sequenced sample was liver tumor tissue from sampling region 3. Subset defined: tumor region T3, left-lateral pole. This clonotype originated in a man in his forties or fifties with primary liver carcinoma and hepatitis B virus infection. CDR3 region: CASSSLNAGAKTQYF. The CDR3 nucleotides read TGTGCCAGCAGTTCCCTAAATGCGGGAGCAAAGACCCAGTACTTC.